This T cell receptor (beta chain) derives from a study of T cells after yellow fever vaccination. General study results and limits: Researchers cautioned that FACS-sorted repertoires could harbor abundant clonotypes contaminating from the bulk population. Post-booster reappearance was seen for most primary-vaccination clones (around 96% CD4, 80% to 90% CD8). The secondary response was weaker, and its peak arrived faster, on day 5 versus 15.

The CDR3 extends over 15 amino acids. The V gene's germline CDR1 is MNHEY and CDR2 SVGAGI. As to this clonotype: No antigen is known for it. The junction differs from germline at one of its ends, possibly a read error.

A 5'RACE template-switching step, the method used to make TCR cDNA, added a universal primer site and UMIs. From the 5' RACE reads, TCRdb called clonotypes with MiXCR, one entry per CDR3 protein. The sample contains about 580,000 distinct CDR3 sequences, roughly a sixth of which appear only once. The receptor was derived from a young man who received the YFV17D yellow fever vaccine. The sequencing used PBMCs, collected 4 to 6 days after the first yellow fever vaccination. The rearrangement links TRBV6-5 to TRBJ1-4; the D is unclear. The CDR3: CASSYYHYSNEKLFF. The CDR3, as DNA: TGTGCCAGCAGCTACTACCATTACTCTAATGAAAAACTGTTTTTT.